This passage covers 2 T cell receptor beta chains from one sample sequenced in a study of blood T cell repertoires in COVID-19. Profiling relied on immunoSEQ multiplex PCR, and the TCRdb table lists in-frame clones only, not all of them. The table records more than 85,000 clones, roughly 84% of them present only once. The sample was peripheral blood. The receptor source for this set is a woman older than 75 with active or convalescent COVID-19.

V gene TRBV4-2 combines with J gene TRBJ2-2; 7 nucleotides align to TRBD2. Trimming cost V 4 bases and J 4 bases; bases outside gene matches: 6. This CDR3 has 15 amino acids. Per germline, CDR1 LGHNA and CDR2 YNFKEQ. The CDR3 DNA is TGTGCCAGCAGCCTCGGGACGGGGGGCACCGGGGAGCTGTTTTTT. Protein sequence: CASSLGTGGTGELFF.

V and J are TRBV6-1 and TRBJ2-1, with 7 bases that match TRBD2. Germline V lookup: CDR1 MNHNS, CDR2 SASEGT. The CDR3 is made up of 15 amino acids. V lost 1 base, J lost 2 bases, and 2 bases stayed unmatched. CDR3 sequence: CASSEGGTTYNEQFF. The CDR3 DNA is TGTGCCAGCAGTGAAGGGGGGACTACCTACAATGAGCAGTTCTTC.